This T cell receptor (beta chain) stems from a study of blood T cell repertoires in COVID-19. Sequencing used immunoSEQ multiplex PCR; TCRdb keeps in-frame clones, though not all of them. The data show about 180,000 clones, with roughly 87% seen just once and under 3% held by the top ten. The clonotype was recovered from a woman in her thirties or forties with acute COVID-19. The sample consisted of PBMCs or T cells enriched from blood (not recorded which).

This CDR3 is CASGAGGNTEAFF. The CDR3 region has the DNA TGTGCCAGCGGGGCAGGGGGGAACACTGAAGCTTTCTTT. The V and J genes are TRBV27 and TRBJ1-1; TRBD1 matches 7 bases. The CDR3 sequence is 13 residues long. V was clipped by 8 bases and J by 1 base; unmatched bases: 4. Germline CDR1 is MNHEY and CDR2 is SMNVEV (reference sequence).